These 15 T cell receptor beta chains share one sample of origin, sequenced in a study of blood T cells in healthy people across ages. With a J-beta primer mix and a sample-barcoded 5' primer, a second PCR ran 7 to 11 cycles. TCRdb fed the 5' RACE reads into MiXCR, producing one record per CDR3 protein. The table records about 720,000 distinct CDR3 sequences, around a quarter of them present only once. The same data also contributed to another study, on T cells of mothers and their children.

Sequencing was performed on blood. Every receptor here comes from a boy aged 5-17 years in good health.

This clonotype appeared many times. The chain combines TRBV13 with TRBJ2-7; tentative D call: TRBD2 (6 bases). CDR1 PRHDT and CDR2 FYEKMQ come from the germline V gene (reference sequence). CDR3 size: 13 residues. V dropped 5 bases and J dropped 1 base, with 9 bases sitting between them. CDR3 amino acids: CASSPGVSYEQYF. CDR3 DNA: TGTGCCAGCAGCCCGGGGGTTTCCTACGAGCAGTACTTC.

This chain uses TRBV20-1 with TRBJ1-6; 7 bases map to TRBD1. This CDR3 contains 16 residues. With V trimmed by 0 bases and J by 4 bases, 6 bases remained unmatched. Per germline, CDR1 DFQATT and CDR2 SNEGSKA (reference sequence). The chain's CDR3 is CSARDPGQTYNSPLHF. Here the CDR3 DNA reads TGCAGTGCTAGAGATCCGGGACAGACTTATAATTCACCCCTCCACTTT.

V gene TRBV20-1 combines with J gene TRBJ2-5; 8 bases match TRBD1. The DNA matches TRBJ2-7 better at its end, which makes the J call doubtful. Germline CDR1 DFQATT, CDR2 SNEGSKA (reference sequence). This CDR3 has 16 residues. The CDR3 loop reads CSARVVGQGNSYEQYF. In nucleotides, the CDR3 is TGCAGTGCTAGAGTTGTCGGACAGGGAAATTCCTACGAGCAGTACTTC.

The rearrangement uses TRBV5-1 and TRBJ2-1; maybe TRBD2 (5 bases). CDR1 SGHRS and CDR2 YFSETQ come from the germline V gene. The CDR3 is made up of 15 amino acids. V dropped 4 bases and J dropped 3 bases, with 14 bases sitting between them. The CDR3 bases are TGCGCCAGCAGCCCCGCAGGAGCGGACTACAATGAGCAGTTCTTC. Amino acid sequence: CASSPAGADYNEQFF.

This clonotype was seen a handful of times. The chain carries TRBV20-1 and TRBJ2-4; tentative D call: TRBD2 (5 bases). V was clipped by 5 bases and J by 6 bases, with 14 bases between them. CDR1 and CDR2 (germline): DFQATT, SNEGSKA (reference sequence). CDR3 size: 13 residues. CDR3 DNA: TGCAGTGCTGACGACGAGGGAAGAAACATTCAGTACTTC. Translating gives CSADDEGRNIQYF.

The V call is TRBV20-1, the J call TRBJ2-7; 10 nucleotides agree with TRBD2. The CDR3 extends over 17 amino acids. Germline trimming cut 2 bases from V and 6 bases from J; bases unmatched to any gene: 16. CDR1 and CDR2 (germline): DFQATT, SNEGSKA (reference sequence). As DNA, the CDR3 is TGCAGTGCTAGAAAGGAGCGGGGGGGCCGGTCTGTCGGCGAGCAGTACTTC. Protein product: CSARKERGGRSVGEQYF.

The CDR3 DNA reads TGTGCCAGCAGCCTTGGGTATGGGGAATACGAGCAGTACTTC. It is translated as CASSLGYGEYEQYF. The chain has TRBV5-4 and TRBJ2-7, with no clear D. The CDR3 contains 14 residues. V lost 4 bases, J lost 4 bases, and 15 bases lay in between. Per the germline V gene, CDR1 is SGHNT and CDR2 is YYREEE (reference sequence).

This chain links TRBV20-1 with TRBJ1-2, with 9 bases fitting TRBD1. The CDR3 contains 16 residues. V lost 1 base to trimming and J lost 5 bases; unmatched junction nucleotides: 11. The germline V gene has CDR1 DFQATT and CDR2 SNEGSKA (reference sequence). The DNA of the CDR3 is TGCAGTGCTAGAGCGCTCTACAGGGGGCGCGGATATGGCTACACCTTC. Translating gives CSARALYRGRGYGYTF.

In this sample, this clonotype turned up a few times. The chain carries TRBV12-3 or TRBV12-4 and TRBJ2-6; 9 bases map to TRBD1. V dropped 5 bases and J dropped 0; count of bases not matched to a gene: 8. The CDR3 consists of 18 residues. CDR3 DNA sequence: TGTGCCAGCAGTATGGGGACAGGGTTTAGCTCTGGGGCCAACGTCCTGACTTTC. It encodes CASSMGTGFSSGANVLTF.

V usage is TRBV3-1 and J usage is TRBJ2-7; perhaps TRBD1 as D (5 bases). The CDR3 totals 15 residues. The V gene's germline CDR1 is LGHDT and CDR2 YNNKEL (reference sequence). V was pared by 0 bases and J by 4 bases, with 13 bases between. CDR3 coding DNA: TGTGCCAGCAGCCAAGAAGACAGTGGCGGATACGAGCAGTACTTC. Its protein is CASSQEDSGGYEQYF.

The CDR3 nucleotides read TGTGCCAGCAGTTTCTTCCCAGAGACCCAGTACTTC. Translation gives CASSFFPETQYF. The chain employs TRBV28 and TRBJ2-5, with D unclear. Trimming left V 3 bases short and J 4 bases short, with 6 bases between. CDR1 is MDHEN, CDR2 SYDVKM, per germline. This CDR3 comprises 12 residues. Looking up the rest from reference TRBV28 and TRBJ2-5 gives the full variable domain: DVKVTQSSRYLVKRTGEKVFLECVQDMDHENMFWYRQDPGLGLRLIYFSYDVKMKEKGDIPEGYSVSREKKERFSLILESASTNQTSMYLCASSFFPETQYFGPGTRLLVL.

This clonotype has a handful of counts. The chain recombines TRBV28 with TRBJ2-7; 8 nucleotides line up with TRBD2. The DNA end is a closer match to TRBJ2-5, so the J assignment may be wrong. Germline lookup yields CDR1 MDHEN and CDR2 SYDVKM. The length of the CDR3 is 14 residues. The CDR3 loop reads CASSLIAGFGTQYF. The CDR3 nucleotides read TGTGCCAGCAGTTTGATAGCGGGATTCGGGACCCAGTACTTC.

V gene TRBV7-3 combines with J gene TRBJ2-2; 8 bases match TRBD1. The length of the CDR3 is 13 residues. Per germline, CDR1 SGHTA and CDR2 FQGTGA. J was trimmed by 9 bases and V by 5 bases; bases with no gene match: 5. The CDR3 spells CASSQDRARELFF. The CDR3 region has the DNA TGTGCCAGCAGCCAGGACAGGGCCCGGGAGCTGTTTTTT.

This clonotype was seen ten or more times. V and J are TRBV28 and TRBJ1-3; D not resolved. Trimming took off 7 bases at V and 0 bases at J, with 13 bases between the two ends. CDR3 length: 15 residues. From germline, CDR1 is MDHEN and CDR2 SYDVKM. The CDR3, as DNA: TGTGCCAGCACCTCATCCGGATACTCTGGAAACACCATATATTTT. It translates to CASTSSGYSGNTIYF.

Only a few counts were recorded for this clonotype. Compared with germline, one end of the junction differs, possibly owing to a read error. V and J are TRBV7-2 and TRBJ2-1, with 8 bases identical to TRBD1. The CDR3 has 13 amino acids. Germline-derived CDR1 and CDR2 are SGHTA and FQGNSA. CDR3 DNA sequence: TGTGCCAGCAGCTTAGTACGTCGGACAGGGCTCCTCTTC. Protein sequence: CASSLVRRTGLLF.